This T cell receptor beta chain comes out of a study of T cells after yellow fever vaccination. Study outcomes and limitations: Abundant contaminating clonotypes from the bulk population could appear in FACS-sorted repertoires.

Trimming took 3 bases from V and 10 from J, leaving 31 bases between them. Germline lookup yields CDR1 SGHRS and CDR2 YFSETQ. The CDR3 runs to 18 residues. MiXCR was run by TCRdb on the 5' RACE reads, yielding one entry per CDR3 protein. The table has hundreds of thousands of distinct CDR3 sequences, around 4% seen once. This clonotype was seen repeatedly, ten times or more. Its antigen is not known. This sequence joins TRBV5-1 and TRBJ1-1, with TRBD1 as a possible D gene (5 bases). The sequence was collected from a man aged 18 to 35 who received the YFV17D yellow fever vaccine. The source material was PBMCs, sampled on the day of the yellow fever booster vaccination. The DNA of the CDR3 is TGCGCCAGCAGCTCCCCATCTATAGAACAGGACCCGTTGAAAAGAGCTTTCTTT. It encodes CASSSPSIEQDPLKRAFF. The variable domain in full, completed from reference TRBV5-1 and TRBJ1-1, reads KAGVTQTPRYLIKTRGQQVTLSCSPISGHRSVSWYQQTPGQGLQFLFEYFSETQRNKGNFPGRFSGRQFSNSRSEMNVSTLELGDSALYLCASSSPSIEQDPLKRAFFGQGTRLTVV.